A single sample gave rise to the 19 T cell receptor beta chains below, sequenced in a study of blood T cell repertoires in COVID-19. Sequencing was performed with immunoSEQ multiplex PCR; in TCRdb, only in-frame clones are kept and a portion is missing. The table has 70,000 to 100,000 clones, roughly 90% seen once. The specimen sequenced was peripheral blood. These receptor sequences come from a woman older than 75 with active or convalescent COVID-19.

The chain combines TRBV15 with TRBJ2-1; no firm D call. V lost 0 bases and J 3 bases, leaving 3 bases between the germline ends. The CDR3 extends over 13 amino acids. The V gene's germline CDR1 is LNHNV and CDR2 YYDKDF (reference sequence). The CDR3 protein is CATSRDFYNEQFF. For the CDR3, the DNA is TGTGCCACCAGCAGAGACTTCTACAATGAGCAGTTCTTC. The complete variable domain, with remaining parts taken from reference TRBV15 and TRBJ2-1, reads DAMVIQNPRYQVTQFGKPVTLSCSQTLNHNVMYWYQQKSSQAPKLLFHYYDKDFNNEADTPDNFQSRRPNTSFCFLDIRSPGLGDTAMYLCATSRDFYNEQFFGPGTRLTVL.

CDR3 DNA sequence: TGTGCCAGTAGTCTCGGGACTAGCGGAACAGATACGCAGTATTTT. It codes for CASSLGTSGTDTQYF. This rearrangement joins TRBV19 to TRBJ2-3; 11 bases match TRBD2. The V gene's germline CDR1 is LNHDA and CDR2 SQIVND (reference sequence). V lost 5 bases and J lost 3; bases outside the gene matches: 4. The CDR3 has 15 residues.

The chain has TRBV9 and TRBJ1-3; D uncertain. With 0 bases removed from V and 0 bases from J, the gap between germline ends came to 13 bases. The germline V gene has CDR1 SGDLS and CDR2 YYNGEE. The CDR3 has 17 residues. The CDR3 protein is CASSVVSGSLSGNTIYF. As DNA, the CDR3 is TGTGCCAGCAGCGTAGTGTCGGGAAGCCTCTCTGGAAACACCATATATTTT. Full variable domain (outside the CDR3, taken from reference TRBV9 and TRBJ1-3): DSGVTQTPKHLITATGQRVTLRCSPRSGDLSVYWYQQSLDQGLQFLIQYYNGEERAKGNILERFSAQQFPDLHSELNLSSLELGDSALYFCASSVVSGSLSGNTIYFGEGSWLTVV.

V is TRBV6-2 or TRBV6-3 and J is TRBJ1-1, with TRBD1 matching 7 bases. The V gene end was trimmed by 4 bases and the J gene end by 7 bases; junction bases not matched to a gene: 12. CDR1 MNHEY and CDR2 SVGEGT come from the germline V gene. This CDR3 comprises 15 residues. The CDR3 sequence: CASSSSGGSGFEAFF. CDR3 nucleotides: TGTGCCAGCAGTTCCTCAGGGGGATCGGGCTTTGAAGCTTTCTTT.

V gene TRBV7-2 combines with J gene TRBJ2-5, with a weak D call TRBD2 (5 bases). Germline loops: CDR1 SGHTA, CDR2 FQGNSA. The CDR3 loop spans 14 amino acids. V lost 1 base to trimming and J lost 1 base, with 7 bases between them. The CDR3 spells CASSLGLAQETQYF. The CDR3 nucleotides are TGTGCCAGCAGCTTAGGCCTAGCCCAAGAGACCCAGTACTTC.

This sequence joins TRBV11-2 and TRBJ2-7; 11 nucleotides line up with TRBD1. This CDR3 comprises 16 residues. V gave up 3 bases and J gave up 4 bases; unmatched junction bases: 8. Germline CDR1 is SGHAT and CDR2 is FQNNGV. The CDR3 loop is CASSLSGTGGIYEQYF. CDR3 DNA sequence: TGTGCCAGCAGCTTGTCCGGGACAGGGGGAATTTACGAGCAGTACTTC.

This clone was recorded a few times. The chain is built from TRBV9 and TRBJ2-7; 9 bases are shared with TRBD1. Germline V gene sequence: CDR1 SGDLS, CDR2 YYNGEE. This CDR3 contains 14 residues. J gave up 4 bases and V 4 bases, and 6 bases lay outside the gene matches. The CDR3 DNA follows: TGTGCCAGCAGCCGTACAGGGGGCAATTACGAGCAGTACTTC. Its translation: CASSRTGGNYEQYF.

This clone has a single count. This chain joins TRBV7-2 and TRBJ1-1, with D unclear. V shed 5 bases and J shed 8 bases, with 9 bases lying between them. The length of the CDR3 is 11 residues. Germline loops: CDR1 SGHTA, CDR2 FQGNSA. The chain's CDR3 is CASSPTREAFF. The CDR3, as DNA: TGTGCCAGCAGCCCGACAAGGGAAGCTTTCTTT.

The V call is TRBV10-3, the J call TRBJ2-1; the match to TRBD2 covers 12 bases. After removal of 0 bases from V and 4 bases from J, the junction contained 1 base not matched to a gene. CDR1 and CDR2 (germline): ENHRY, SYGVKD. The CDR3 sequence is 16 residues long. CDR3 region: CAISESLAGGYNEQFF. In DNA form, the CDR3 reads TGTGCCATCAGTGAGTCTCTAGCGGGAGGGTACAATGAGCAGTTCTTC.

The chain employs TRBV11-2 and TRBJ1-2, with no clear D. The germline V gene encodes CDR1 SGHAT and CDR2 FQNNGV. V lost 6 bases and J lost 4, with 6 bases in between. The CDR3 runs to 11 residues. CDR3 residues: CASRLLYGYTF. CDR3 bases: TGTGCCAGCAGACTACTCTATGGCTACACCTTC.

The rearrangement uses TRBV9 and TRBJ1-2, with 10 bases aligning to TRBD1. Unmatched junction bases numbered 10, after V lost 3 bases and J lost 5 bases. Germline loops: CDR1 SGDLS, CDR2 YYNGEE. The CDR3 consists of 16 residues. CDR3: CASSGTGQGIGYGYTF. The CDR3 nucleotides are TGTGCCAGCAGCGGAACGGGACAGGGGATCGGGTATGGCTACACCTTC.

The gene calls are TRBV29-1 and TRBJ1-1; D remains unclear. Germline V lookup: CDR1 SQVTM, CDR2 ANQGSEA. The CDR3 sequence is 12 residues long. Trimming stripped 5 bases from V and 1 base from J, with 8 bases between. The CDR3 coding sequence is TGCAGCGTTCGTCCTTGGAACACTGAAGCTTTCTTT. Encoded protein: CSVRPWNTEAFF.

The chain carries TRBV11-2 and TRBJ2-7; 9 bases match TRBD1. Trimming removed 2 bases from V and 6 bases from J; junction bases left unmatched: 8. CDR1 and CDR2 from the germline V gene are SGHAT and FQNNGV. CDR3 size: 15 residues. The CDR3 here is CASSLSLGQGTEQYF. The CDR3 DNA reads TGTGCCAGCAGCTTATCCTTGGGACAGGGCACCGAGCAGTACTTC. The full variable domain, completed using reference TRBV11-2 and TRBJ2-7, is EAGVAQSPRYKIIEKRQSVAFWCNPISGHATLYWYQQILGQGPKLLIQFQNNGVVDDSQLPKDRFSAERLKGVDSTLKIQPAKLEDSAVYLCASSLSLGQGTEQYFGPGTRLTVT.

The chain links TRBV28 to TRBJ2-1; D is perhaps TRBD2 (5 bases). The germline gives CDR1 MDHEN, CDR2 SYDVKM. Trimming cost V 5 bases and J 5 bases, with 22 bases left between them. The CDR3 loop spans 17 amino acids. The CDR3 DNA is TGTGCCAGCAGTCCTCTAACTTTACTAGAGACGGACAATGAGCAGTTCTTC. This sequence encodes CASSPLTLLETDNEQFF.

The CDR3 region is CASSLSLQDTIYF. The CDR3 coding sequence is TGTGCCAGCAGTTTATCGTTACAGGACACCATATATTTT. The chain joins TRBV28 to TRBJ1-3; D might be TRBD1 (5 bases). The CDR3 extends over 13 amino acids. The germline V and J ends were trimmed by 1 base and 8 bases, with 9 bases remaining between them. Germline CDR1 and CDR2: MDHEN and SYDVKM.

This clone was found a few times. The chain is built from TRBV7-2 and TRBJ2-7, with 7 bases fitting TRBD2. The V gene end was trimmed by 5 bases and the J gene end by 4 bases; junction bases not matched to a gene: 11. The CDR3 is made up of 15 amino acids. The germline CDR1 and CDR2 sequences are SGHTA and FQGNSA. CDR3 protein: CASSPRGGRGYEQYF. CDR3 nucleotide sequence: TGTGCCAGCAGCCCCCGAGGTGGGAGGGGTTACGAGCAGTACTTC.

The CDR3 here is CASSQGQGTDTQYF. The CDR3 DNA reads TGTGCCAGCAGCCAAGGGCAGGGCACAGATACGCAGTATTTT. The rearrangement joins TRBV3-1 (or the pseudogene TRBV3-2) to TRBJ2-3; unclear D gene. Deletions cut 1 base from V and 1 base from J, with 6 bases between. The germline CDR1 and CDR2 sequences are LGHDT and YNNKEL (reference sequence). CDR3 length: 14 residues.

The J gene is TRBJ1-2, the V gene TRBV7-2; D call uncertain. The germline gives CDR1 SGHTA, CDR2 FQGNSA. This CDR3 has 14 residues. V dropped 5 bases and J dropped 4 bases, with 14 bases sitting between them. CDR3 sequence: CASSPQTVGYGYTF. The CDR3 DNA reads TGTGCCAGCAGCCCCCAAACGGTTGGCTATGGCTACACCTTC.

This chain joins TRBV19 and TRBJ1-2, with 10 bases identical to TRBD1. J gave up 4 bases and V 4 bases, and 6 bases lay outside the gene matches. The germline gives CDR1 LNHDA, CDR2 SQIVND (reference sequence). The CDR3 spans 15 residues. The CDR3 coding sequence is TGTGCCAGTAGTAAAGACAGGGGGCACGTCTATGGCTACACCTTC. Amino acid sequence: CASSKDRGHVYGYTF. The whole variable domain, filled in from reference TRBV19 and TRBJ1-2, reads DGGITQSPKYLFRKEGQNVTLSCEQNLNHDAMYWYRQDPGQGLRLIYYSQIVNDFQKGDIAEGYSVSREKKESFPLTVTSAQKNPTAFYLCASSKDRGHVYGYTFGSGTRLTVV.